Given below is one TCR beta chain in context. Its antigen is undetermined. Sequenced by immunoSEQ multiplex PCR; TCRdb stores in-frame clones only, minus some. The data show more than 75,000 clones, with 93% seen just once and around 0.45% held by the top ten. This specimen comes from a study of Tregs in tolerant kidney transplant recipients. The CDR3 has 16 residues. Looked up from germline, CDR1 is SGHTA and CDR2 is FQGNSA. V trimming: 0 bases; J trimming: 1 base; junction bases outside the gene matches: 4. Study-wide points: For some patients, primers changed over time, blocking nucleotide-level comparison. No direct test of biological reproducibility was done here. Validation in larger populations is needed because few patients were studied. Expanding Tregs on activated donor B cells appeared to best identify donor-specific TCRbeta clones.

The rearrangement uses TRBV7-2 and TRBJ2-7; the match to TRBD1 covers 9 bases. The material sequenced was CD4+ T cells from blood, taken before the transplant. The origin of this receptor is a human donor who received a combined kidney and bone marrow transplant. The CDR3 reads CASSLASGTGSYEQYF. The CDR3 DNA follows: TGTGCCAGCAGCTTAGCCTCCGGGACAGGGTCCTACGAGCAGTACTTC.